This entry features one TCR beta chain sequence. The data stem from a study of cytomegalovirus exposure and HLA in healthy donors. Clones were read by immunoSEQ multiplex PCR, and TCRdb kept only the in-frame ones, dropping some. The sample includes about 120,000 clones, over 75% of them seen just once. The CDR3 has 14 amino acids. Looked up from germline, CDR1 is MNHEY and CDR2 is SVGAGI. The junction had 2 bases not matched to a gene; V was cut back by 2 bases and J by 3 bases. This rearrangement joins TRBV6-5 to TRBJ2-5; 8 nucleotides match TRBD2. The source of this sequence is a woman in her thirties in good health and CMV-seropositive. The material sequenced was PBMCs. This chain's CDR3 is CASSYSGGKETQYF. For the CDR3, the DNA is TGTGCCAGCAGTTACAGCGGGGGCAAAGAGACCCAGTACTTC.